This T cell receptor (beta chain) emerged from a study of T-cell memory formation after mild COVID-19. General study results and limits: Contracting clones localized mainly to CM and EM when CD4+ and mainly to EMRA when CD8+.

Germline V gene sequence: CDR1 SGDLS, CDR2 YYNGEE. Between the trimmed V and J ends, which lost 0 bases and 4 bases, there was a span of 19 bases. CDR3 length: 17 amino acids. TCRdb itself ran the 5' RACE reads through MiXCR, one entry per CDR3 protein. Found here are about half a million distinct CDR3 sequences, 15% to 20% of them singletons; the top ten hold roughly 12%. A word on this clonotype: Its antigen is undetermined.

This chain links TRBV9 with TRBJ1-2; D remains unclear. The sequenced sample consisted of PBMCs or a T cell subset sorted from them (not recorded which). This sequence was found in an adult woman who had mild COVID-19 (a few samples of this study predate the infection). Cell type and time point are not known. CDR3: CASSVEVGEVAFYGYTF. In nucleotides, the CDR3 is TGTGCCAGCAGCGTAGAAGTCGGGGAAGTCGCTTTCTATGGCTACACCTTC.